The 17 T cell receptor beta chains in this list originate from one sample, sequenced in a study of blood T cell repertoires in COVID-19. The data were produced by immunoSEQ multiplex PCR, yet TCRdb's version contains in-frame clones alone and is incomplete. Altogether fewer than 700,000 clones are present, 85% to 90% being singletons, with the ten largest covering around 7.8%. The sample consisted of peripheral blood. The receptor set was obtained from a woman in her forties or fifties with COVID-19, enrolled during active disease.

The rearrangement uses TRBV5-1 and TRBJ2-5; a possible D gene is TRBD1 (5 bases). The germline CDR1 and CDR2 sequences are SGHRS and YFSETQ. Between the trimmed V and J ends, which lost 4 bases and 6 bases, there was a span of 13 bases. CDR3 length: 13 amino acids. The CDR3 coding sequence is TGCGCCAGCAGCCAAGCCAGGGAAAAGACCCAGTACTTC. It specifies CASSQAREKTQYF.

The chain couples TRBV6-1 to TRBJ2-7, with a tentative D call TRBD2 (6 bases). CDR1 MNHNS and CDR2 SASEGT come from the germline V gene. This CDR3 comprises 17 residues. V lost 3 bases to trimming and J lost 0 bases, with 18 bases between them. The DNA for the CDR3 is TGTGCCAGCAGTGATACCGGGACTCCACGAAGCTCCTACGAGCAGTACTTC. Amino acids: CASSDTGTPRSSYEQYF.

The chain joins TRBV15 to TRBJ1-3; possibly TRBD1 for D (5 bases). The CDR3 contains 16 residues. The V end was cut by 0 bases, the J end by 2 bases, with 11 bases between. The germline V gene has CDR1 LNHNV and CDR2 YYDKDF (reference sequence). The CDR3 coding sequence is TGTGCCACCAGCAGAGATCAGGCAGGGCCTGGAAACACCATATATTTT. It is translated as CATSRDQAGPGNTIYF.

V gene TRBV5-1 combines with J gene TRBJ1-4; no reliable D call. This CDR3 is built from 15 residues. Per germline, CDR1 SGHRS and CDR2 YFSETQ. V was cut by 2 bases and J by 0 bases, with 8 bases left in between. CDR3 DNA sequence: TGCGCCAGCAGCTTAATGACAACAACTAATGAAAAACTGTTTTTT. The encoded protein is CASSLMTTTNEKLFF.

V usage is TRBV30 and J usage is TRBJ2-1; TRBD2 matches at 13 bases. CDR1 is GTSNPN, CDR2 SVGIG, per germline (reference sequence). V shed 5 bases, J shed 4 bases, and the junction held 5 bases outside the gene matches. The CDR3 totals 15 residues. Here the CDR3 reads CAWDGTSGAYNEQFF. The CDR3 bases are TGTGCCTGGGATGGGACTAGCGGGGCGTACAATGAGCAGTTCTTC.

This clone has only one observation. The chain links TRBV6-6 to TRBJ2-1; TRBD1 might be the D (6 bases). V was trimmed by 2 bases and J by 9 bases, leaving 14 bases between them. The germline V gene has CDR1 MNHNY and CDR2 SVGAGI (reference sequence). This CDR3 comprises 14 residues. For the CDR3, the DNA is TGTGCCAGCAGTTACGAGCCAGGGGCCGGTGAGCAGTTCTTC. Protein: CASSYEPGAGEQFF.

V and J are TRBV5-1 and TRBJ2-3; unclear D gene. The V end lost 8 bases, the J end lost 4 bases, and 11 bases lay between the germline ends. Germline V gene data show CDR1 as SGHRS and CDR2 as YFSETQ. The CDR3 is 12 amino acids. Here the CDR3 reads CARIRLADTQYF. CDR3 DNA: TGCGCCAGGATCAGACTTGCAGATACGCAGTATTTT.

The chain has TRBV19 and TRBJ1-3; tentative D call: TRBD1 (6 bases). V was cut by 4 bases and J by 8 bases, with 12 bases left in between. The germline CDR1 and CDR2 sequences are LNHDA and SQIVND (reference sequence). The CDR3 contains 13 residues. The DNA for the CDR3 is TGTGCCAGTAGTACCGGACAGAGCGACACCATATATTTT. Translated, it gives CASSTGQSDTIYF.

The chain uses TRBV5-1 and TRBJ2-1, with D possibly being TRBD1 (6 bases). Germline V gene data show CDR1 as SGHRS and CDR2 as YFSETQ. Trimming removed 7 bases from V and 4 bases from J, with 18 bases in between. The CDR3 is made up of 15 amino acids. This chain's CDR3 is CASCLQGHLYNEQFF. The CDR3 DNA reads TGCGCCAGCTGTCTCCAGGGACACTTATACAATGAGCAGTTCTTC. Together with reference TRBV5-1 and TRBJ2-1, the CDR3 gives the full variable domain: KAGVTQTPRYLIKTRGQQVTLSCSPISGHRSVSWYQQTPGQGLQFLFEYFSETQRNKGNFPGRFSGRQFSNSRSEMNVSTLELGDSALYLCASCLQGHLYNEQFFGPGTRLTVL.

This rearrangement joins TRBV2 to TRBJ2-3; 7 positions agree with TRBD1. V shed 5 bases, J shed 4 bases, and the junction held 9 bases outside the gene matches. Germline V lookup: CDR1 SNHLY, CDR2 FYNNEI. The CDR3 consists of 15 residues. CDR3 region: CASSTGTARADTQYF. As DNA, the CDR3 is TGTGCCAGCAGTACCGGGACAGCCAGGGCAGATACGCAGTATTTT.

This chain connects TRBV19 to TRBJ1-2, with D possibly TRBD1 on 5 matching bases. Germline lookup yields CDR1 LNHDA and CDR2 SQIVND (reference sequence). The CDR3 is made up of 14 amino acids. V lost 1 base and J lost 8, with 14 bases in between. The CDR3 DNA reads TGTGCCAGTAGTATAGGACAGCGCCAATCCGGCTACACCTTC. It encodes CASSIGQRQSGYTF.

For this clone: Different DNA sequences within this sample yield the same CDR3. V usage is TRBV18 and J usage is TRBJ1-6, with 8 positions matching TRBD1. Germline loops: CDR1 KGHSH, CDR2 LQKENI. J gave up 7 bases and V 6 bases, and 5 bases lay outside the gene matches. The CDR3 length is 14 residues. CDR3 in amino acids: CASSPSGGNSPLHF. The CDR3 nucleotides read TGTGCCAGCTCCCCATCAGGGGGCAATTCACCCCTCCACTTT. Complete variable domain (other parts from reference TRBV18 and TRBJ1-6): NAGVMQNPRHLVRRRGQEARLRCSPMKGHSHVYWYRQLPEEGLKFMVYLQKENIIDESGMPKERFSAEFPKEGPSILRIQQVVRGDSAAYFCASSPSGGNSPLHFGNGTRLTVT.

V gene TRBV6-5 combines with J gene TRBJ2-7, with 9 bases matching TRBD1. V was clipped by 4 bases and J by 3 bases; unmatched bases: 4. The CDR3 spans 14 residues. Germline V gene sequence: CDR1 MNHEY, CDR2 SVGAGI. As DNA, the CDR3 is TGTGCCAGCAGTTCAAGGACAGGGGACTACGAGCAGTACTTC. This encodes CASSSRTGDYEQYF.

The chain links TRBV9 to TRBJ2-7; D perhaps matches TRBD2 (5 bases). Germline loops: CDR1 SGDLS, CDR2 YYNGEE. V was shortened by 4 bases and J by 5 bases, with 16 bases between the two germline ends. CDR3 length equals 14 residues. The CDR3 region has the DNA TGTGCCAGCAGCCCGACTACGCCATCGCACGAGCAGTACTTC. This codes for CASSPTTPSHEQYF.

This clone came up once. V and J are TRBV5-1 and TRBJ2-2; D ambiguous. The CDR3 loop spans 13 amino acids. In germline, CDR1 is SGHRS, CDR2 YFSETQ. Trimming took off 3 bases at V and 5 bases at J, with 8 bases between the two ends. The CDR3 DNA follows: TGCGCCAGCAGCTCCTCAGTTACCGGGGAGCTGTTTTTT. This gives the protein CASSSSVTGELFF.

The V gene is TRBV4-1, the J gene TRBJ1-3; no clear D. CDR1 and CDR2 from the germline V gene are MGHRA and YSYEKL. Trimming pared 4 bases from V and 4 bases from J, leaving 14 bases between. The CDR3 totals 15 residues. CDR3 protein: CASSPREAQGNTIYF. The CDR3, as DNA: TGCGCCAGCAGCCCGAGAGAGGCGCAAGGAAACACCATATATTTT.

The rearrangement links TRBV6-6 to TRBJ1-1, with a weak D call TRBD1 (5 bases). The V end lost 4 bases, the J end lost 9 bases, and 9 bases lay between the germline ends. This CDR3 region has 11 residues. Germline V lookup: CDR1 MNHNY, CDR2 SVGAGI (reference sequence). The CDR3: CASSWGEKAFF. DNA for the CDR3: TGTGCCAGCAGTTGGGGGGAAAAAGCTTTCTTT.